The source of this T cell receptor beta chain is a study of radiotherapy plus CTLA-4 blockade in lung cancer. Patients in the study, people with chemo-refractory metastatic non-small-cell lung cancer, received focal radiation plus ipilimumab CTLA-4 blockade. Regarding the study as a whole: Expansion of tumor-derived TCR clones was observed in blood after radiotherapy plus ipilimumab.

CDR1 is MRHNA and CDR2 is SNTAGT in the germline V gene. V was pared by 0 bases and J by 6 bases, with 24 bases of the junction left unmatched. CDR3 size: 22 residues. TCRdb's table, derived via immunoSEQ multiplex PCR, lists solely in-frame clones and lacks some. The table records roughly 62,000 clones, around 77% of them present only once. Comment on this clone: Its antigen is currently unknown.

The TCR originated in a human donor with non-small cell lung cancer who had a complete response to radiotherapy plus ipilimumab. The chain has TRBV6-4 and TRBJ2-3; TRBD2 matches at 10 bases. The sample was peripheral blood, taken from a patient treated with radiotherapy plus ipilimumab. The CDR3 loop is CASSDSPKPSGRKHKPGDTQYF. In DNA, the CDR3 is TGTGCCAGCAGTGACTCCCCGAAGCCTAGCGGGAGAAAACACAAACCCGGGGATACGCAGTATTTT.